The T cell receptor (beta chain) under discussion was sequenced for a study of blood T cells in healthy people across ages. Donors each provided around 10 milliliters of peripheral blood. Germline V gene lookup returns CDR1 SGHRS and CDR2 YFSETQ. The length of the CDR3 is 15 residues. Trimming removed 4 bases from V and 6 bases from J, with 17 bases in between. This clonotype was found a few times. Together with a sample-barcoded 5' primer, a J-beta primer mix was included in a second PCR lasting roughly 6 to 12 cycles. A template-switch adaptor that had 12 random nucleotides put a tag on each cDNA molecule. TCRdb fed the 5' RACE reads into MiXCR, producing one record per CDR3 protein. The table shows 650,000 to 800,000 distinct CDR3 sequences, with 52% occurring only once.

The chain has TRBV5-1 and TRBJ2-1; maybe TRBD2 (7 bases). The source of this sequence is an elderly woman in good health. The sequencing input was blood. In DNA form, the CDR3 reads TGCGCCAGCAGCGGGGGACGGGGGGCGTTCAATGAGCAGTTCTTC. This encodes CASSGGRGAFNEQFF.